These T cell receptor beta chains were read from a single sample in a study of regulatory T cells in long-lasting Graves disease. One entry per CDR3 protein results from TCRdb running MiXCR on the multiplex PCR reads. The profile shows under 700,000 distinct CDR3 sequences, more than 15% of them singletons. These records were also assigned to another study, of T cells in Graves' hyperthyroidism and ophthalmopathy.

The sequencing used peripheral blood mononuclear cells (PBMCs), collected at new diagnosis, from a patient treated with antithyroid drugs. These TCRs come from a woman between 40 and 65 years old with Graves disease. Each CDR3 is given with its conserved first and last residue. Each record gives: J gene, clone size, D gene, V gene, CDR3 protein, CDR3 DNA. D genes are given only for firm matches. The size entry is marked missing in some rows and otherwise reads once, few, many or a size class.

TRBJ2-3	many	.	TRBV18	CASSPPRRSTDTQYF	TGTGCCAGCTCACCACCGAGAAGGAGCACAGATACGCAGTATTTT
TRBJ2-3	many	.	TRBV11-2	CASRLIGADTQYF	TGTGCCAGCAGGCTTATAGGGGCGGATACGCAGTATTTT
TRBJ1-1	.	.	TRBV14	CASSQVDTSEAFF	TGTGCCAGCAGCCAAGTTGACACATCTGAAGCTTTCTTT
TRBJ2-3	many	.	TRBV25-1	CASSERPGGTDTQYF	TGTGCCAGCAGTGAAAGACCGGGGGGCACAGATACGCAGTATTTT
TRBJ2-7	many	.	TRBV30	CAWSVRLEQYF	TGTGCCTGGAGTGTTCGACTCGAGCAGTACTTC
TRBJ1-6	few	.	TRBV7-9	CASSLVGDSYNSPLHF	TGTGCCAGCAGCTTAGTGGGAGACTCCTATAATTCACCCCTCCACTTT
TRBJ2-2	.	.	TRBV19	CASSWTALANTGELFF	TGTGCCAGTAGTTGGACAGCTCTCGCGAACACCGGGGAGCTGTTTTTT
TRBJ2-3	few	TRBD1	TRBV7-9	CASSYDRGADTQYF	TGTGCCAGCAGCTATGACAGGGGTGCAGATACGCAGTATTTT
TRBJ2-2	.	.	TRBV12-5	CASGFEVGELFF	TGTGCTAGTGGTTTTGAGGTCGGGGAGCTGTTTTTT
TRBJ1-4	few	TRBD1	TRBV6-5	CASSSGGANEKLFF	TGTGCCAGCAGTTCAGGGGGGGCTAATGAAAAACTGTTTTTT
TRBJ2-5	few	TRBD2	TRBV7-9	CASSLPRTSGEETQYF	TGTGCCAGCAGCTTACCCCGGACTAGCGGGGAAGAGACCCAGTACTTC
TRBJ1-2	.	.	TRBV5-5	CASSRASNYGYTF	TGTGCCAGCAGCCGGGCCAGTAACTATGGCTACACCTTC
TRBJ1-2	.	.	TRBV18	CASSPGPRDGYTF	TGTGCCAGCTCACCCGGGCCCCGGGATGGCTACACCTTC
TRBJ2-7	many	.	TRBV2	CASSEGGGEQYF	TGTGCCAGCAGTGAGGGGGGCGGGGAGCAGTACTTC
TRBJ2-3	many	.	TRBV3-1	CASSSPWGDLRTDTQYF	TGTGCCAGCAGCTCGCCTTGGGGGGACCTCAGGACAGATACGCAGTATTTT
TRBJ2-7	few	TRBD1	TRBV9	CASSRTGTGLYEQYF	TGTGCCAGCAGCCGTACCGGGACAGGGCTTTACGAGCAGTACTTC
TRBJ2-5	.	TRBD2	TRBV20-1	CSARGGGQETQYF	TGCAGTGCTAGGGGGGGGGGGCAAGAGACCCAGTACTTC
TRBJ2-5	.	.	TRBV4-1	CASSHPQETQYF	TGCGCCAGCAGCCATCCCCAAGAGACCCAGTACTTC
TRBJ2-5	many	.	TRBV20-1	CSATQGQTQYF	TGCAGTGCTACTCAGGGCCAGACCCAGTACTTC
TRBJ2-3	many	.	TRBV4-1	CASSQAHRETSDTQYF	TGCGCCAGCAGCCAGGCCCACAGGGAGACTTCGGATACGCAGTATTTT